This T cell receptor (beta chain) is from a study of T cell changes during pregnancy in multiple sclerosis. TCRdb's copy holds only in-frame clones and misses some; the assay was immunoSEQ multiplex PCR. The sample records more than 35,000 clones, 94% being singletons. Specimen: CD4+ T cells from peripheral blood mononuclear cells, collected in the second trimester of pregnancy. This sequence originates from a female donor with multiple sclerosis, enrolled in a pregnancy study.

The CDR3 DNA sequence: TGTGCCAGCAGCCCTCACTTCAAGCGGGGGATTCGTGAGCAGTACTTC. This sequence encodes CASSPHFKRGIREQYF. The chain combines TRBV9 with TRBJ2-7; 8 bases align to TRBD2. The CDR3 totals 16 residues. CDR1 is SGDLS and CDR2 is YYNGEE in the germline V gene. Losses at the gene ends were 4 bases for V and 7 bases for J; bases not matched to a gene: 16.